This T cell receptor beta chain comes out of a study (dated by TCRdb to 2015 to 2017). Regarding the study in general: Whether tumor-infiltrating Tregs in breast cancer are recruited from blood Tregs or converted in situ from other CD4+ T cell subsets was tested.

CD4+CD45RO+CD25- cells were isolated as memory CD4+ T cells. Tregs, naive and memory CD4+ T cells from tumor, blood and ipsilateral draining lymph nodes of roughly 5 breast cancer patients underwent full-length TCR alpha and beta sequencing. Tumor tissue and lymph nodes obtained by ipsilateral axillary dissection were perfused with PBS, cut into small pieces and digested using collagenase I and hyaluronidase. FACS confirmed that the sorted cell populations were more than 90% pure. For this clonotype: Its antigen target is currently unknown. No base quality information exists; no much larger clone differs at one position.

Full-length TCR variable regions were amplified by 5' RACE PCR using constant-region reverse primers, and then by semi-nested PCR using Nested Universal Primer A. The ReliaPrep RNA Cell Miniprep System was used to extract total RNA, which was then reverse transcribed into 5'RACE-ready cDNA with the SMARTer RACE 5'/3' Kit. Multiplex adaptors were used to barcode full-length TCR alpha and beta libraries, and the barcoded libraries were sequenced on an Illumina MiSeq. On the study's bioinformatics: Sequencing data were pooled across the five patients for each of nine subset-tissue groups and compared by unsupervised clustering of TCR gene usage. Repertoire similarity was calculated with the Morisita-Horn index, weighting shared sequences by their contribution to each repertoire. TCRdb redid the processing of the public reads, applying fastp at Q25 and MiXCR, and retained in-frame beta chains. Rows are combined by CDR3 protein, so each entry shows the most common genes and DNA. It is TCRdb's table, rather than the study itself, that gives the V and J calls and clone size. Recorded for this sample are around 52,000 distinct CDR3 sequences; more than 25% of them occurred a single time. 3% to 4% of the sample lies in the top ten.

Overall results and qualifications from the work: Tumor memory CD4+ T cell TCR gene usage was found to cluster with blood and lymph node memory CD4+ cells and with lymph node naive CD4+ cells. The TCR alpha and beta sequences of tumor-infiltrating Tregs showed the greatest overlap with tumor naive CD4+ T cells, followed by blood naive CD4+ T cells. The validation in the larger cohort was limited to a single TCR beta V-J rearrangement instead of whole repertoires.

From its cysteine to its phenylalanine, the CDR3 spans 17 amino acids. Of all the DNA, just the CDR3 is kept, 51 bases in frame from base 1. Trimming accounts for 5 bases at V and 2 bases at J, while the number of junction bases matched to no gene is 9. The TCR originated in a female donor with breast cancer. The chain links TRBV12-3 or TRBV12-4 with TRBJ1-5; the junction holds 10 bases that match TRBD1. Material: tumor-infiltrating memory CD4+ T cells sorted from the breast tumor. In light of the paper, this sample's cell subset or site label describes: memory CD4+ T cells, CD4+CD45RO+CD25-. The DNA sequence is as follows: TGTGCCAGCAGTACCGACAGGGGGCTTGGTGGCAATCAGCCCCAGCATTTT. It specifies CASSTDRGLGGNQPQHF.